These 30 T cell receptor beta chains came from one sample sequenced in a study of patients and donors after allogeneic stem cell transplantation. MiXCR, run by TCRdb on the RT-PCR reads, gives a single entry per CDR3 protein. The table shows 150,000 to 200,000 distinct CDR3 sequences, with more than 20% occurring only once. Sequences were obtained from blood, either unsorted or a sorted T cell fraction (not recorded which). The receptors here all came from a human donor who was either an allogeneic HSCT recipient or a stem cell or donor lymphocyte infusion donor (not recorded which). It is not recorded whose cells these are; they may come from a transplant donor.

This clonotype was seen a few times. The chain combines TRBV6-6 with TRBJ1-3, with 9 nucleotides matching TRBD1. Germline V lookup: CDR1 MNHNY, CDR2 SVGAGI (reference sequence). The CDR3 covers 14 residues. After removal of 6 bases from V and 4 bases from J, the junction contained 4 bases not matched to a gene. CDR3 protein: CASRFGTGGNTIYF. For the CDR3, the DNA is TGTGCCAGCAGATTCGGGACAGGGGGAAACACCATATATTTT.

This clonotype has more than one count but fewer than ten. The chain combines TRBV20-1 with TRBJ2-7, with D uncertain. The CDR3 has 17 amino acids. V was cut by 3 bases and J by 0 bases, with 21 bases left in between. Germline values: CDR1 DFQATT, CDR2 SNEGSKA (reference sequence). CDR3 protein: CSARPEIRQAISYEQYF. The CDR3 region has the DNA TGCAGTGCTAGGCCCGAAATTCGGCAGGCCATCTCCTACGAGCAGTACTTC.

This clonotype was observed once. V is TRBV6-5 and J is TRBJ2-2; D is unclear. This CDR3 comprises 15 residues. V was clipped by 7 bases and J by 5 bases, with 17 bases between them. Germline V gene data show CDR1 as MNHEY and CDR2 as SVGAGI. This CDR3 is CASTFMELYTGELFF. The CDR3 region has the DNA TGTGCCAGCACCTTCATGGAACTTTATACCGGGGAGCTGTTTTTT.

J is TRBJ1-1 and V is TRBV19, with D perhaps TRBD1 (5 bases). CDR1 is LNHDA and CDR2 is SQIVND in the germline V gene (reference sequence). The CDR3 has 11 amino acids. Trimming left V 5 bases short and J 6 bases short, with 7 bases between. This CDR3 reads CASSVGAEAFF. The CDR3 DNA is TGTGCCAGTAGTGTAGGGGCTGAAGCTTTCTTT.

The chain links TRBV19 to TRBJ1-1, with D hard to call. The CDR3 spans 16 residues. Germline V gene lookup returns CDR1 LNHDA and CDR2 SQIVND (reference sequence). Trimming took off 6 bases at V and 0 bases at J, with 17 bases between the two ends. This chain's CDR3 is CASSQPQGHMNTEAFF. CDR3 DNA: TGTGCCAGTAGCCAGCCCCAAGGCCACATGAACACTGAAGCTTTCTTT.

The chain employs TRBV24-1 and TRBJ2-1, with D hard to call. The germline gives CDR1 KGHDR, CDR2 SFDVKD. The CDR3 is made up of 13 amino acids. Trimming took 3 bases from V and 4 from J, leaving 6 bases between them. The CDR3 DNA reads as TGTGCCACCAGTGATCCCGATTACAATGAGCAGTTCTTC. Translated: CATSDPDYNEQFF.

This clonotype has a handful of counts. The chain recombines TRBV20-1 with TRBJ2-1; possibly TRBD2 for D (6 bases). The V end was cut by 6 bases, the J end by 3 bases, with 15 bases between. The CDR3 totals 14 residues. The germline V gene has CDR1 DFQATT and CDR2 SNEGSKA (reference sequence). The chain's CDR3 is CSAIGRGFYNEQFF. The CDR3 DNA sequence: TGCAGTGCCATAGGGCGGGGCTTCTACAATGAGCAGTTCTTC.

V usage is TRBV5-1 and J usage is TRBJ2-7, with a possible D match to TRBD2 (5 bases). The ends were cut back, 0 bases at V and 2 bases at J, with 6 bases in the middle. The CDR3 runs 13 residues. The germline V gene encodes CDR1 SGHRS and CDR2 YFSETQ. The CDR3, as DNA: TGCGCCAGCAGCTTGGAGGAGGCCTACGAGCAGTACTTC. It specifies CASSLEEAYEQYF.

The chain combines TRBV27 with TRBJ2-5; the match to TRBD2 covers 8 bases. The CDR3 extends over 15 amino acids. V lost 3 bases, J lost 5 bases, and 8 bases stayed unmatched. The germline V gene encodes CDR1 MNHEY and CDR2 SMNVEV (reference sequence). This CDR3 is CASSFGGAGDETQYF. CDR3 bases: TGTGCCAGCAGTTTTGGGGGAGCGGGAGATGAGACCCAGTACTTC.

This clonotype was seen only a few times. The chain recombines TRBV20-1 with TRBJ2-7; D possibly corresponds to TRBD2 (5 bases). Germline assignment: CDR1 DFQATT and CDR2 SNEGSKA (reference sequence). CDR3 length equals 13 residues. Trimming cost V 6 bases and J 5 bases, with 17 bases left between them. CDR3 residues: CSAKDPGVHEQYF. CDR3 nucleotide sequence: TGCAGTGCAAAAGATCCCGGGGTCCACGAGCAGTACTTC.

This sequence joins TRBV15 and TRBJ1-2, with D unclear. V was shortened by 0 bases and J by 4 bases, with 15 bases between the two germline ends. CDR1 LNHNV and CDR2 YYDKDF come from the germline V gene (reference sequence). This CDR3 is 16 amino acids long. The CDR3 here is CATSRDAAPGTYGYTF. The DNA of the CDR3 is TGTGCCACCAGCAGAGATGCAGCTCCCGGAACCTATGGCTACACCTTC.

The rearrangement links TRBV15 to TRBJ1-2; TRBD1 matches 10 bases. The CDR3 covers 15 residues. Germline V gene data show CDR1 as LNHNV and CDR2 as YYDKDF (reference sequence). J was trimmed by 8 bases and V by 2 bases; bases with no gene match: 8. CDR3 loop: CATSRTPDRGQGYTF. In DNA form, the CDR3 reads TGTGCCACCAGCAGAACTCCCGACAGGGGGCAAGGCTACACCTTC.

CDR3 loop: CSARALGQGHEQYF. CDR3 DNA sequence: TGCAGTGCTAGAGCCCTGGGACAGGGACACGAGCAGTACTTC. This rearrangement joins TRBV20-1 to TRBJ2-7; 9 nucleotides agree with TRBD1. V trimming: 1 base; J trimming: 5 bases; junction bases outside the gene matches: 6. The CDR3 loop spans 14 amino acids. The germline CDR1 and CDR2 sequences are DFQATT and SNEGSKA (reference sequence).

The chain's CDR3 is CSARDIGGQGKYEQYF. DNA for the CDR3: TGCAGTGCTAGAGATATTGGGGGACAGGGGAAGTACGAGCAGTACTTC. This chain connects TRBV20-1 to TRBJ2-7, with 10 bases matching TRBD1. This CDR3 is 16 amino acids long. The V segment lost 0 bases and the J segment 4 bases; nucleotides outside the gene matches: 9. The V gene's germline CDR1 is DFQATT and CDR2 SNEGSKA (reference sequence).

The chain joins TRBV18 to TRBJ2-7; TRBD1 agrees at 7 bases. The germline CDR1 and CDR2 sequences are KGHSH and LQKENI. With 2 bases clipped from V and 5 bases from J, the junction kept 12 bases outside the gene matches. This CDR3 region has 16 residues. CDR3 amino acids: CASSPFLGGARHEQYF. CDR3 in DNA: TGTGCCAGCTCACCATTCCTAGGGGGCGCCCGGCACGAGCAGTACTTC.

In its sample, this clonotype was seen a few times. J is TRBJ2-2 and V is TRBV6-2 or TRBV6-3, with 13 bases identical to TRBD2. Losses at the gene ends were 6 bases for V and 8 bases for J; bases not matched to a gene: 3. The CDR3 is made up of 14 amino acids. The germline V gene encodes CDR1 MNHEY and CDR2 SVGEGT. For the CDR3, the DNA is TGTGCCAGCAGGGGACTAGCGGGAAAGGGGGAGCTGTTTTTT. Encoded protein: CASRGLAGKGELFF.

The V call is TRBV7-9, the J call TRBJ1-1; D remains unclear. The V end lost 2 bases, the J end lost 1 base, and 11 bases lay between the germline ends. This CDR3 has 15 residues. CDR1 and CDR2 from the germline V gene are SEHNR and FQNEAQ (reference sequence). CDR3 protein: CASSLLNQANTEAFF. CDR3 nucleotide sequence: TGTGCCAGCAGCTTACTTAATCAGGCGAACACTGAAGCTTTCTTT.

This clonotype was found a few times. V usage is TRBV6-5 and J usage is TRBJ2-1, with D perhaps TRBD1 (6 bases). Germline V CDR1 and CDR2: MNHEY, SVGAGI. This CDR3 comprises 16 residues. Trimming took 5 bases from V and 0 from J, leaving 14 bases between them. The CDR3 protein is CASSAPKGGSYNEQFF. The CDR3 nucleotides are TGTGCCAGCAGTGCCCCGAAAGGGGGCTCCTACAATGAGCAGTTCTTC.

This chain links TRBV5-1 with TRBJ1-2; D is perhaps TRBD1 (6 bases). The V end was cut by 6 bases, the J end by 4 bases, with 13 bases between. CDR3 length: 13 residues. Germline CDR1 SGHRS, CDR2 YFSETQ. Written as DNA, the CDR3 is TGCGCCAGCAATGAGGGGGGCAGCTATGGCTACACCTTC. Encoded protein: CASNEGGSYGYTF.

The chain combines TRBV20-1 with TRBJ1-5; D ambiguous. Deletions cut 1 base from V and 1 base from J, with 11 bases between. Germline assignment: CDR1 DFQATT and CDR2 SNEGSKA (reference sequence). This CDR3 spans 15 amino acids. This CDR3 is CSARGPGSSNQPQHF. The CDR3 nucleotides are TGCAGTGCTAGAGGTCCGGGGTCGAGCAATCAGCCCCAGCATTTT.

The CDR3 sequence: CASSPTRDSLNEQFF. The CDR3 DNA reads TGTGCCAGCAGCCCCACCCGGGACTCCTTAAATGAGCAGTTCTTC. The V gene is TRBV12-1, the J gene TRBJ2-1; TRBD1 reflects the table's D call only, with no check against the DNA. TRBV12-1 is deemed a pseudogene. The CDR3 consists of 15 residues.

The rearrangement uses TRBV12-3 or TRBV12-4 and TRBJ2-4; 11 nucleotides agree with TRBD2. The CDR3 sequence is 15 residues long. J lost 3 bases, V lost 4 bases, and 2 bases had no gene match. The CDR3 protein is CASSSLAGGKNIQYF. The CDR3 region has the DNA TGTGCCAGCAGTTCCCTAGCGGGAGGCAAAAACATTCAGTACTTC.

The chain employs TRBV20-1 and TRBJ1-5; 7 bases agree with TRBD1. The CDR3 sequence is 15 residues long. The germline V gene has CDR1 DFQATT and CDR2 SNEGSKA (reference sequence). J lost 7 bases, V lost 2 bases, and 11 bases had no gene match. The CDR3: CSARTTGFSDQPQHF. The CDR3 DNA sequence: TGCAGTGCTAGAACGACAGGGTTTAGTGACCAGCCCCAGCATTTT.

This clonotype was recorded once. V and J are TRBV5-1 and TRBJ2-1; D remains unclear. The V gene lost 7 bases and the J gene lost 6 bases, with 23 bases spanning the gap. Germline CDR1 and CDR2: SGHRS and YFSETQ. This CDR3 region has 16 residues. In DNA form, the CDR3 reads TGCGCCAGCTATAAGACGGCCCACCACGTTCCCAATGAGCAGTTCTTC. Translation: CASYKTAHHVPNEQFF. The variable domain in full, completed from reference TRBV5-1 and TRBJ2-1, reads KAGVTQTPRYLIKTRGQQVTLSCSPISGHRSVSWYQQTPGQGLQFLFEYFSETQRNKGNFPGRFSGRQFSNSRSEMNVSTLELGDSALYLCASYKTAHHVPNEQFFGPGTRLTVL.

This clonotype appeared a few times. V gene TRBV20-1 combines with J gene TRBJ1-1; tentative D call: TRBD1 (6 bases). Looked up from germline, CDR1 is DFQATT and CDR2 is SNEGSKA (reference sequence). The germline V and J ends were trimmed by 0 bases and 0 bases, with 26 bases remaining between them. This CDR3 is built from 20 residues. The chain's CDR3 is CSARDWGGRRAVGLNTEAFF. The CDR3, as DNA: TGCAGTGCTAGAGATTGGGGGGGGCGCAGGGCCGTAGGTTTGAACACTGAAGCTTTCTTT.

This clonotype was seen repeatedly, ten times or more. The chain couples TRBV9 to TRBJ1-4; 7 nucleotides line up with TRBD1. Germline CDR1 SGDLS, CDR2 YYNGEE. Germline trimming cut 7 bases from V and 10 bases from J; bases unmatched to any gene: 7. This CDR3 has 12 amino acids. The CDR3 protein is CASDTGEGKLFF. The CDR3 DNA sequence: TGTGCCAGCGATACAGGGGAGGGAAAACTGTTTTTT.

This clonotype turned up a few times. The V gene is TRBV20-1, the J gene TRBJ2-3; unclear D gene. Trimming stripped 1 base from V and 0 bases from J, with 5 bases between. CDR3 length: 13 amino acids. The germline gives CDR1 DFQATT, CDR2 SNEGSKA (reference sequence). Here the CDR3 reads CSARGLSTDTQYF. The CDR3 bases are TGCAGTGCTAGAGGGCTCAGCACAGATACGCAGTATTTT.

This clonotype was seen a handful of times. The chain recombines TRBV2 with TRBJ2-5; D gene ambiguous. Germline values: CDR1 SNHLY, CDR2 FYNNEI. V lost 7 bases and J lost 9, with 12 bases in between. CDR3 length equals 11 residues. The CDR3, as DNA: TGTGCCAGCAATTCCGACCACGCCCAGTACTTC. Translated: CASNSDHAQYF.

The chain recombines TRBV5-1 with TRBJ2-1, with TRBD2 matching 7 bases. The CDR3 has 16 amino acids. The germline CDR1 and CDR2 sequences are SGHRS and YFSETQ. After removal of 1 base from V and 3 bases from J, the junction contained 7 bases not matched to a gene. The CDR3 bases are TGCGCCAGCAGCTTGAGGCCGGGAGGAGTCTACAATGAGCAGTTCTTC. Its protein product is CASSLRPGGVYNEQFF.

The chain combines TRBV12-3 or TRBV12-4 with TRBJ1-2; TRBD1 matches at 10 bases. The length of the CDR3 is 15 residues. The ends lost 5 bases at V and 2 bases at J; junction bases unmatched: 5. The CDR3 sequence: CASSVPGQGNYGYTF. In DNA, the CDR3 is TGTGCCAGCAGTGTGCCGGGACAGGGGAACTATGGCTACACCTTC.